The 31 T cell receptor beta chains reported below all come from one sample, sequenced in a study of T cells after yellow fever vaccination. Each CDR3 protein is one row after TCRdb ran MiXCR on the 5' RACE reads. Here the sample spans about 400,000 distinct CDR3 sequences, around 6.4% being singletons. The source was PBMCs, collected 5 days after the yellow fever booster vaccination. The receptors stem from a man under 40 who received the YFV17D yellow fever vaccine.

This clonotype showed up many times. The gene calls are TRBV19 and TRBJ2-5; D remains ambiguous. This CDR3 contains 14 residues. V was shortened by 3 bases and J by 9 bases, with 17 bases between the two germline ends. Per germline, CDR1 LNHDA and CDR2 SQIVND (reference sequence). CDR3 coding DNA: TGTGCCAGTAGTATGCGGCAGGAGCCCACGGCCCAGTACTTC. Its translation: CASSMRQEPTAQYF.

This clonotype has a count of ten or more. The V and J genes are TRBV7-9 and TRBJ2-2; D unclear. Germline assignment: CDR1 SEHNR and CDR2 FQNEAQ (reference sequence). The V end lost 5 bases, the J end lost 4 bases, and 17 bases lay between the germline ends. The CDR3 length is 16 residues. The CDR3 here is CASSPLKNYITGELFF. DNA for the CDR3: TGTGCCAGCAGCCCGCTCAAGAACTACATCACCGGGGAGCTGTTTTTT.

This clonotype was counted a few times. V gene TRBV5-4 combines with J gene TRBJ2-3; TRBD2 agrees at 15 bases. The J segment lost 1 base and the V segment lost 2 bases, leaving 5 bases of the junction unmatched. The germline CDR1 and CDR2 sequences are SGHNT and YYREEE (reference sequence). This CDR3 spans 18 amino acids. CDR3 sequence (DNA): TGTGCCAGCAGCTTTCGGACTAGCGGGAGGGCCGGCACAGATACGCAGTATTTT. It specifies CASSFRTSGRAGTDTQYF.

This clonotype was picked up a small number of times. The chain has TRBV18 and TRBJ2-5; the match to TRBD1 covers 7 bases. V trimming: 0 bases; J trimming: 2 bases; junction bases outside the gene matches: 6. Per germline, CDR1 KGHSH and CDR2 LQKENI. The CDR3 is made up of 16 amino acids. The CDR3 sequence: CASSPPGQLKQETQYF. The CDR3 nucleotides read TGTGCCAGCTCACCACCGGGACAGCTAAAACAAGAGACCCAGTACTTC.

This clonotype showed up many times. The V gene is TRBV28, the J gene TRBJ1-5; D unclear. CDR1 is MDHEN, CDR2 SYDVKM, per germline. The CDR3 has 12 residues. Between the trimmed V and J ends, which lost 11 bases and 6 bases, there was a span of 14 bases. The CDR3 DNA follows: TGTGCCGGAGCTGGGGTTGGTCAGCCCCAGCATTTT. Translated, it gives CAGAGVGQPQHF.

This clonotype came up a few times. J is TRBJ2-3 and V is TRBV7-2; D unresolved. This CDR3 has 14 residues. The V gene's germline CDR1 is SGHTA and CDR2 FQGNSA. Trimming shortened V by 1 base and J by 3 bases, and 8 bases separated the two germline ends. DNA for the CDR3: TGTGCCAGCAGCTTAGGCGCTGAAACAGATACGCAGTATTTT. This translates into CASSLGAETDTQYF.

This clonotype was seen many times. This rearrangement joins TRBV12-3 or TRBV12-4 to TRBJ2-1, with 8 bases aligning to TRBD1. This CDR3 region has 15 residues. Germline trimming cut 3 bases from V and 0 bases from J; bases unmatched to any gene: 1. CDR3 sequence (DNA): TGTGCCAGCAGTTTTCAGGGGGCCTCCTACAATGAGCAGTTCTTC. Translating gives CASSFQGASYNEQFF.

Of note for this clonotype: Germline is not matched at one junction end, which may reflect a read error. The chain joins TRBV20-1 to TRBJ2-3, with D hard to call. This CDR3 region has 14 residues. In germline, CDR1 is DFQATT, CDR2 SNEGSKA (reference sequence). CDR3 in DNA: TGCTGTGCTAGAGTAGAGTACCAGTTGGATACGCAGTATTTT. Residues: CCARVEYQLDTQYF.

The sample holds many counts of this clonotype. The chain recombines TRBV6-6 with TRBJ2-5; maybe TRBD2 (6 bases). Germline CDR1 and CDR2: MNHNY and SVGAGI (reference sequence). Between the trimmed V and J ends, which lost 4 bases and 4 bases, there was a span of 10 bases. This CDR3 is built from 13 residues. This CDR3 reads CASSSGVGETQYF. In nucleotides, the CDR3 is TGTGCCAGCAGTTCGGGAGTGGGAGAGACCCAGTACTTC.

The rearrangement joins TRBV20-1 to TRBJ2-2, with TRBD2 matching over 8 bases. Germline assignment: CDR1 DFQATT and CDR2 SNEGSKA (reference sequence). The CDR3 loop spans 15 amino acids. Trimming cost V 3 bases and J 2 bases; bases outside gene matches: 5. The CDR3 protein is CSASGGGTNTGELFF. Written as DNA, the CDR3 is TGCAGTGCTAGCGGCGGGGGGACAAACACCGGGGAGCTGTTTTTT.

The chain uses TRBV7-9 and TRBJ2-5; 7 positions match TRBD1. Trimming took 1 base from V and 4 from J; bases not matched to a gene: 9. The CDR3 length is 16 residues. The V gene's germline CDR1 is SEHNR and CDR2 FQNEAQ (reference sequence). CDR3 DNA sequence: TGTGCCAGCAGCTTAGGGACAGGTTTTCTTCGAGAGACCCAGTACTTC. Protein sequence: CASSLGTGFLRETQYF.

The chain is built from TRBV7-8 and TRBJ2-4, with 9 positions matching TRBD1. The CDR3 has 14 amino acids. Germline-derived CDR1 and CDR2 are SGHVS and FQNEAQ. The V segment lost 2 bases and the J segment 6 bases; nucleotides outside the gene matches: 2. CDR3 sequence reads: CASSLQDRGNIQYF. The DNA for the CDR3 is TGTGCCAGCAGCTTACAGGACAGGGGAAACATTCAGTACTTC.

The chain joins TRBV18 to TRBJ1-4; possible D gene TRBD1, 5 bases. V was clipped by 5 bases and J by 3 bases, with 16 bases between them. This CDR3 contains 16 residues. Germline V gene data show CDR1 as KGHSH and CDR2 as LQKENI. The CDR3 nucleotides read TGTGCCAGCTCAAGGGCCGGGGGAGCGGCTAATGAAAAACTGTTTTTT. This codes for CASSRAGGAANEKLFF. The entire variable domain, with the rest obtained from reference TRBV18 and TRBJ1-4, is as follows: NAGVMQNPRHLVRRRGQEARLRCSPMKGHSHVYWYRQLPEEGLKFMVYLQKENIIDESGMPKERFSAEFPKEGPSILRIQQVVRGDSAAYFCASSRAGGAANEKLFFGSGTQLSVL.

This clonotype appeared many times. This chain connects TRBV7-8 to TRBJ1-6; D unresolved. V was shortened by 3 bases and J by 7 bases, with 7 bases between the two germline ends. CDR3 length: 13 amino acids. In germline, CDR1 is SGHVS, CDR2 FQNEAQ. The CDR3 sequence: CASSLERNSPLHF. The CDR3, as DNA: TGTGCCAGCAGCTTGGAAAGAAATTCACCCCTCCACTTT. The full variable domain, with the rest looked up from reference TRBV7-8 and TRBJ1-6, is GAGVSQSPRYKVAKRGQDVALRCDPISGHVSLFWYQQALGQGPEFLTYFQNEAQLDKSGLPSDRFFAERPEGSVSTLKIQRTQQEDSAVYLCASSLERNSPLHFGNGTRLTVT.

There are many counts of this clonotype. This chain links TRBV5-4 with TRBJ2-3, with 7 nucleotides matching TRBD2. The CDR3 contains 17 residues. Unmatched junction bases numbered 15, after V lost 4 bases and J lost 4 bases. Germline assignment: CDR1 SGHNT and CDR2 YYREEE (reference sequence). CDR3 DNA sequence: TGTGCCAGCAGCAGGAGGTCCGCGGGAGTGTCCGCAGATACGCAGTATTTT. Translation gives CASSRRSAGVSADTQYF.

This clonotype turned up a few times. J is TRBJ2-1 and V is TRBV5-4; possibly TRBD2 for D (6 bases). The germline V gene encodes CDR1 SGHNT and CDR2 YYREEE (reference sequence). The CDR3 sequence is 13 residues long. V lost 4 bases and J lost 6, with 11 bases in between. The CDR3 here is CASSQWGVNEQFF. CDR3 DNA: TGTGCCAGCAGCCAGTGGGGGGTCAATGAGCAGTTCTTC.

The chain links TRBV12-3 or TRBV12-4 to TRBJ1-5, with 8 nucleotides matching TRBD1. There are 16 residues in the CDR3. Trimming took 6 bases from V and 1 from J; bases not matched to a gene: 8. CDR3 loop: CASSPTGGRSNQPQHF. The CDR3 DNA follows: TGTGCCAGCAGCCCAACAGGGGGACGGAGCAATCAGCCCCAGCATTTT.

In this sample, this clonotype turned up a few times. The chain recombines TRBV6-1 with TRBJ1-2; the match to TRBD1 covers 7 bases. The CDR3 length is 13 residues. Germline CDR1 MNHNS, CDR2 SASEGT. The V and J ends lost 5 bases and 6 bases, in that order; junction bases with no gene match: 6. As DNA, the CDR3 is TGTGCCAGCAGTCGGGCCGGGACAGATGGCTACACCTTC. As protein: CASSRAGTDGYTF.

This clonotype has ten or more counts. The rearrangement joins TRBV25-1 to TRBJ1-5; TRBD1 agrees at 7 bases. Germline CDR1 MGHDK, CDR2 SYGVNS. The CDR3 has 14 amino acids. Trimming cost V 4 bases and J 3 bases; bases outside gene matches: 3. In DNA form, the CDR3 reads TGTGCCAGCAGTGGGGACAGCCTCAATCAGCCCCAGCATTTT. Amino acids: CASSGDSLNQPQHF.

The V gene is TRBV9, the J gene TRBJ2-1; 8 bases line up with TRBD2. Germline loops: CDR1 SGDLS, CDR2 YYNGEE. V shed 2 bases, J shed 7 bases, and the junction held 2 bases outside the gene matches. The CDR3 sequence is 13 residues long. CDR3 loop: CASSVSSGNEQFF. CDR3 nucleotide sequence: TGTGCCAGCAGCGTTTCTAGCGGGAATGAGCAGTTCTTC. Full variable domain (outside the CDR3, taken from reference TRBV9 and TRBJ2-1): DSGVTQTPKHLITATGQRVTLRCSPRSGDLSVYWYQQSLDQGLQFLIQYYNGEERAKGNILERFSAQQFPDLHSELNLSSLELGDSALYFCASSVSSGNEQFFGPGTRLTVL.

The rearrangement joins TRBV7-2 to TRBJ2-2, with no clear D. CDR3 length equals 14 residues. CDR1 and CDR2 (germline): SGHTA, FQGNSA. The ends were cut back, 0 bases at V and 9 bases at J, with 11 bases in the middle. CDR3 DNA: TGTGCCAGCAGCTTAGCGGACGGCTCTCGGGAGCTGTTTTTT. Encoded protein: CASSLADGSRELFF.

Only a few counts were recorded for this clonotype. The chain joins TRBV29-1 to TRBJ2-2; TRBD1 is a possible D gene (5 bases). V was clipped by 7 bases and J by 0 bases, with 12 bases between them. The CDR3 has 14 residues. Germline CDR1 is SQVTM and CDR2 is ANQGSEA. CDR3 sequence (DNA): TGCAGCGGTAAGGGGATCTCGAACACCGGGGAGCTGTTTTTT. Its translation: CSGKGISNTGELFF.

The chain joins TRBV4-1 to TRBJ2-2; 7 bases agree with TRBD2. Germline trimming cut 3 bases from V and 2 bases from J; bases unmatched to any gene: 9. The germline gives CDR1 MGHRA, CDR2 YSYEKL. CDR3 length equals 17 residues. Here the CDR3 reads CASSQPSGTVNTGELFF. For the CDR3, the DNA is TGCGCCAGCAGCCAGCCGAGCGGGACCGTAAACACCGGGGAGCTGTTTTTT.

The chain has TRBV6-5 and TRBJ2-1, with TRBD2 matching over 13 bases. The CDR3 contains 18 residues. The trim removed 6 bases at V and 0 bases at J, leaving 8 bases unmatched. Germline CDR1 MNHEY, CDR2 SVGAGI. In nucleotides, the CDR3 is TGTGCCAGCAGGTACGGACTAGCGGGAGCATCCTCCTACAATGAGCAGTTCTTC. It specifies CASRYGLAGASSYNEQFF.

The chain combines TRBV4-2 with TRBJ2-1, with TRBD1 matching 7 bases. The CDR3 covers 19 residues. Germline CDR1 LGHNA, CDR2 YNFKEQ. The V segment lost 4 bases and the J segment 0 bases; nucleotides outside the gene matches: 15. The CDR3 protein is CASSRGEQRQGRSYNEQFF. As DNA, the CDR3 is TGTGCCAGCAGCCGTGGGGAACAACGACAGGGCCGCTCCTACAATGAGCAGTTCTTC.

This chain joins TRBV6-1 and TRBJ2-1; the match to TRBD1 covers 8 bases. The CDR3 runs 13 residues. Unmatched junction bases numbered 6, after V lost 6 bases and J lost 8 bases. CDR1 MNHNS and CDR2 SASEGT come from the germline V gene. Written as DNA, the CDR3 is TGTGCCAGCAGGGAGACAGGGGCGGATGAGCAGTTCTTC. It translates to CASRETGADEQFF.

V is TRBV27 and J is TRBJ2-5; weak D call: TRBD1 (5 bases). Trimming took off 3 bases at V and 2 bases at J, with 10 bases between the two ends. This CDR3 is 14 amino acids long. CDR1 is MNHEY and CDR2 is SMNVEV in the germline V gene (reference sequence). The CDR3 sequence: CASSFLDNQETQYF. The CDR3, as DNA: TGTGCCAGCAGTTTTCTGGACAATCAAGAGACCCAGTACTTC.

The chain is built from TRBV5-1 and TRBJ2-5, with D hard to call. The V end was cut by 0 bases, the J end by 0 bases, with 3 bases between. The CDR3 contains 13 residues. CDR1 and CDR2 from the germline V gene are SGHRS and YFSETQ. The CDR3 coding sequence is TGCGCCAGCAGCTTGGACCACCAAGAGACCCAGTACTTC. Translated: CASSLDHQETQYF.

On this clonotype itself: Given a much more abundant clone one base away, this may be a read error. DNA for the CDR3: TGTGCCAGCAGCCACGTTCACAACACCGGGGAGCAGTTTTTT. Its protein product is CASSHVHNTGEQFF. The chain is built from TRBV16 and TRBJ2-2; a possible D gene is TRBD2 (5 bases). The CDR3 runs 14 residues. CDR1 KGHSY and CDR2 FQNENV come from the germline V gene.

V is TRBV21-1 and J is TRBJ2-5. TRBV21-1 is given as a pseudogene. The CDR3 runs to 15 residues. CDR3 sequence: CASRPIPLIQETQYF. For the CDR3, the DNA is TGTGCCAGCAGGCCTATTCCACTGATTCAAGAGACCCAGTACTTC.

The genes are TRBV6-2 or TRBV6-3 and TRBJ2-7; the D gene is possibly TRBD1 (6 bases). CDR1 and CDR2 (germline): MNHEY, SVGEGT. The CDR3 spans 16 residues. Trimming pared 5 bases from V and 2 bases from J, leaving 19 bases between. CDR3 sequence: CASSNPRDKGAYEQYF. The CDR3 DNA reads TGTGCCAGCAGTAATCCCCGGGACAAGGGGGCCTACGAGCAGTACTTC.